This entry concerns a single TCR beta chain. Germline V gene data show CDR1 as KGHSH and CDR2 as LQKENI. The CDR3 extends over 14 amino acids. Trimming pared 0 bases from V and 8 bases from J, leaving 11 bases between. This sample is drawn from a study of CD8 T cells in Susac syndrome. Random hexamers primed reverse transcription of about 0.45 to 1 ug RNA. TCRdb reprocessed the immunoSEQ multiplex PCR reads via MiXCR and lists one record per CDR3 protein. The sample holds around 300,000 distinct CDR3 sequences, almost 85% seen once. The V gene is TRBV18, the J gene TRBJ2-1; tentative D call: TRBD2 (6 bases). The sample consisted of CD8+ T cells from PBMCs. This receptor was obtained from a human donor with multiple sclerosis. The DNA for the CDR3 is TGTGCCAGCTCACCACCGCCGGGGGTCGATGAGCAGTTCTTC. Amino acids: CASSPPPGVDEQFF.